This TCR beta chain derives from a study of human T cells and chemical hapten exposure. Looking at the study overall: The study sensitized with 2% DPC on a roughly 2 cm by roughly 2 cm patch of upper inner arm skin.

Noted time point: patch test 1, 2 weeks after DPC sensitization. The treatment here: therapeutic diphenylcyclopropenone sensitization with weekly scalp DPC. Trimming cost V 8 bases and J 6 bases, with 11 bases left between them. CDR3 length equals 12 residues. MiXCR, applied by TCRdb to the RACE reads, yields one record per CDR3 protein. Of some 120,000 distinct CDR3 sequences in the sample, around 10% were seen once. This rearrangement joins TRBV12-3 or TRBV12-4 to TRBJ1-5; D gene uncertain. The sequenced sample was whole blood, obtained in connection with sensitization to the hapten diphenylcyclopropenone (DPC). This receptor was identified in a woman aged 50 to 60 with alopecia areata. Some clones in this sample may be carry-over from other donors' samples. The CDR3 region is CASGSEGQPQHF. Here the CDR3 DNA reads TGTGCCAGCGGGTCGGAGGGTCAGCCCCAGCATTTT.